The rows below give T cell receptor beta chains drawn from one sample of a study of early T cells in non-severe SARS-CoV-2 infection. TCRdb re-called the 5' RACE reads with MiXCR, one entry per CDR3 protein. Found here are tens of thousands of distinct CDR3 sequences, about 6% of them singletons; the top ten hold roughly 20%. The material was whole blood, obtained at baseline. The receptors were sampled from an adult who was a healthcare worker with PCR-confirmed SARS-CoV-2 infection or an uninfected control (not recorded which). Each CDR3 is given with its conserved first and last residue. A D gene is named only where the DNA matches it firmly. Some rows have no size entry. The others give once, few or many, or a class for an expanded clone.

TRBV7-8,TRBD2,NA,TRBJ2-1,CASSPGLGRNEQFF,TGTGCCAGCAGCCCCGGACTAGGTAGGAATGAGCAGTTCTTC
TRBV12-3/TRBV12-4,NA,NA,TRBJ1-1,CASSLEPAGAFF,TGTGCCAGCAGTTTAGAACCCGCGGGGGCTTTCTTT
TRBV20-1,NA,NA,TRBJ1-5,CSARDFQPQHF,TGCAGTGCTAGAGATTTCCAGCCCCAGCATTTT
TRBV5-4,NA,many,TRBJ2-1,CASTNPDGNEQFF,TGTGCCAGCACCAACCCAGACGGCAATGAGCAGTTCTTC
TRBV14,NA,few,TRBJ2-6,CASSQDLGMGANVLTF,TGTGCCAGCAGCCAAGATTTGGGGATGGGGGCCAACGTCCTGACTTTC
TRBV6-2/TRBV6-3,TRBD1,many,TRBJ2-5,CASSSRTGPTLGETQYF,TGTGCCAGCAGTTCCCGGACAGGACCCACCCTGGGAGAGACCCAGTACTTC
TRBV13,NA,few,TRBJ2-3,CASSFDTDTQYF,TGTGCCAGCAGCTTCGACACAGATACGCAGTATTTT
TRBV7-8,NA,many,TRBJ2-3,CASSSKTGTDTQYF,TGTGCCAGCAGCTCTAAGACTGGCACAGATACGCAGTATTTT
TRBV30,TRBD1,many,TRBJ2-6,CASTRDRGGNSGANVLTF,TGTGCCTCCACCCGGGACAGGGGGGGAAACTCTGGGGCCAACGTCCTGACTTTC
TRBV5-1,TRBD1,few,TRBJ2-1,CASSWGQGKNEQFF,TGCGCCAGCAGCTGGGGACAGGGGAAAAATGAGCAGTTCTTC
TRBV18,TRBD1,few,TRBJ1-5,CASSPGTVNQPQHF,TGTGCCAGCTCACCAGGGACAGTCAATCAGCCCCAGCATTTT
TRBV6-2/TRBV6-3,NA,NA,TRBJ2-3,CVSSSQAHTDTQYF,TGTGTCAGCAGTAGCCAAGCTCACACAGATACGCAGTATTTT
TRBV7-2,NA,many,TRBJ2-2,CASSLAGTGELFF,TGTGCCAGCAGCTTAGCAGGGACCGGGGAGCTGTTTTTT
TRBV7-2,NA,many,TRBJ1-1,CASSPATGQNTEAFF,TGTGCCAGCAGCCCAGCCACAGGGCAGAACACTGAAGCTTTCTTT
TRBV10-3,NA,NA,TRBJ2-1,CAIQALNEQFF,TGTGCCATCCAAGCCCTCAATGAGCAGTTCTTC
TRBV5-8,NA,NA,TRBJ2-2,CASSPGQNRELFF,TGTGCCAGCAGCCCTGGACAGAACCGGGAGCTGTTTTTT
TRBV3-1,TRBD1,few,TRBJ1-1,CASAGGAEAFF,TGTGCCAGCGCAGGGGGGGCTGAAGCTTTCTTT
TRBV27,NA,many,TRBJ1-5,CASSRHRAGIKEPQHF,TGTGCCAGCAGTCGGCACAGGGCAGGGATCAAAGAGCCCCAGCATTTT